Listed below are T cell receptor beta chains from one sample, sequenced in a study of T-cell memory formation after mild COVID-19. TCRdb ran MiXCR on the 5' RACE reads and lists one entry per CDR3 protein. This sample has about half a million distinct CDR3 sequences; about 20% occur once, and the top ten carry roughly an eighth. The sample comprised PBMCs or a T cell subset sorted from them (not recorded which). These receptors were taken from an adult woman who had mild COVID-19 (a few samples of this study predate the infection). Cell type and time point are not known. Both conserved end residues are trimmed from each CDR3.

V gene	J gene	CDR3 protein
TRBV11-2	TRBJ2-7	ASSFGTREQY
TRBV27	TRBJ1-2	ASSFAGDGGGYT
TRBV3-1	TRBJ1-2	ASTSGATGGGYT
TRBV5-1	TRBJ1-2	ASSRTSGNLYYYGYT
TRBV20-1	TRBJ2-2	SATDWDGELF
TRBV5-4	TRBJ2-1	ASRQTGNEQF
TRBV25-1	TRBJ1-1	ASSVIPGQGPAEAF
TRBV5-4	TRBJ1-6	ASSLLGGGTSNSPLH
TRBV12-3/TRBV12-4	TRBJ1-2	ASSSSWGYT
TRBV6-2/TRBV6-3	TRBJ2-3	ASSGLAGGPRTDTQY
TRBV7-2	TRBJ2-2	ASSLEAAANTGELF
TRBV27	TRBJ2-5	ASSRQTSSQETQY
TRBV3-1	TRBJ2-3	ASNRQGSDTQY
TRBV6-5	TRBJ2-3	ASRQTSGSADTQY
TRBV7-8	TRBJ2-1	ASDSGRVYNEQF
TRBV4-1	TRBJ2-1	ASSQIGTSDEQF